This TCR beta chain was observed in a study of cytomegalovirus exposure and HLA in healthy donors. Study conclusions and caveats: Reportedly, a later analysis found an Asian-associated ancestry cluster had fewer N-insertions than the approximately 640-donor mean. Sequences of the TCR beta chain were said to predict the HLA-A and HLA-B alleles of most subjects accurately.

This CDR3 spans 13 amino acids. The V end was cut by 0 bases, the J end by 9 bases, with 8 bases between. CDR1 is SGHDN and CDR2 is FVKESK in the germline V gene. Details on this clone: What it binds is not known.

PCR used 60 Vbeta primers and 13 Jbeta primers. The repertoire was sequenced with immunoSEQ multiplex PCR; TCRdb's copy has only in-frame clones and lacks some. The profile shows 100,000 to 150,000 clones, approximately 80% of them singletons. The chain is built from TRBV14 and TRBJ2-2; D not certain. The sequence was obtained from a man aged 30 to 45 in good health and CMV-seronegative. Sequenced sample: PBMCs. The CDR3 sequence is CASSQDSVRELFF. CDR3 DNA: TGTGCCAGCAGCCAAGATTCCGTCCGGGAGCTGTTTTTT.